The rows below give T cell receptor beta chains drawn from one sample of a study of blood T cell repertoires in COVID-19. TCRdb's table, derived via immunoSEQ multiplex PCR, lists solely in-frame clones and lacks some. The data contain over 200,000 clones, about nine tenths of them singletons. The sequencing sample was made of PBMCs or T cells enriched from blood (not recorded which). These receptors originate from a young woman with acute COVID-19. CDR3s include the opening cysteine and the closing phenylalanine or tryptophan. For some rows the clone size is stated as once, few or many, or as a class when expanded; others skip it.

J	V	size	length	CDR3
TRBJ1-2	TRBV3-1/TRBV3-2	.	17	CASSQDLKNRGGYGYTF
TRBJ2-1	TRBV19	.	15	CASSIGTGSGNEQFF
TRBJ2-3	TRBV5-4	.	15	CASSGNRVGWDTQYF
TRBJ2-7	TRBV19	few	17	CASSIRTSGGTYYEQYF
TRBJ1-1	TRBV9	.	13	CASSLGGRTEAFF
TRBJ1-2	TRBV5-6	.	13	CASSLDSDYGYTF
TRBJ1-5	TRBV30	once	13	CAFQGGGNQPQHF
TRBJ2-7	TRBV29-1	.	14	CSVEVSGLRNEQYF
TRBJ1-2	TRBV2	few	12	CASKGTGYGYTF
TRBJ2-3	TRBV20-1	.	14	CSASLAGSTDTQYF
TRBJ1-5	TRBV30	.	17	CAWSKSRTGGNNQPQHF
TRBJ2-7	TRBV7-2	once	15	CASSLHGQFTYEQYF
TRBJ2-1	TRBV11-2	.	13	CASSPDRVNEQFF
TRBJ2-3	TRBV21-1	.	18	CASSKEIANPWKTDTQYF
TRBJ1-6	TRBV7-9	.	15	CASSLGAPYNSPLHF
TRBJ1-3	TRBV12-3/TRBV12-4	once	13	CASSLRSGNTIYF
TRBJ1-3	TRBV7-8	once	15	CASSLGFLSGNTIYF
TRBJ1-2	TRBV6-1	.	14	CASSEDWQGPGYTF
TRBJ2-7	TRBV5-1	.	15	CASSVPGGPSYEQYF
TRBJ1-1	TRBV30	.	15	CAWIRHQGIGTEAFF
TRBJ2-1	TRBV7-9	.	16	CASSLGGGGYYNEQFF
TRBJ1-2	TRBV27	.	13	CASTALGDYGYTF
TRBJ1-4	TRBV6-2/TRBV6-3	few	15	CASSYSETGEEKLFF
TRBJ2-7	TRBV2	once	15	CASSEGRGLSYEQYF
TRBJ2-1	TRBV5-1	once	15	CASSLDRISYNEQFF
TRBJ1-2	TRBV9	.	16	CASSRGGTGFMNGYTF
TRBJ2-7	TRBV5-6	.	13	CASSLGGDYEQYF
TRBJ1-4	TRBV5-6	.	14	CASSATGMGEKLFF
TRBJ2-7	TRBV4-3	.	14	CASSQVVRDYEQYF